This passage covers 28 T cell receptor beta chains from one sample sequenced in a study of T cell changes during pregnancy in multiple sclerosis (dated by TCRdb to about 2019). The method was the immunoSEQ multiplex PCR assay. TCRdb carries this immuneACCESS record with in-frame sequences only. Its versions omit some clonotypes, under half of them owing to an unresolved V gene in the studies checked, with the rest unexplained. For this sample the table gives approximately 97,000 clones, of which about nine tenths were detected only once. The ten biggest clones cover approximately 0.8% of the sample. Source: peripheral blood, taken in the second trimester of pregnancy. All receptors derive from a female donor in good health, enrolled as a control in a pregnancy study.

This chain joins TRBV7-2 and TRBJ2-7, with 8 bases lining up with TRBD1. This CDR3 is built from 13 residues. Per germline, CDR1 SGHTA and CDR2 FQGNSA. The V segment lost 0 bases and the J segment 9 bases; nucleotides outside the gene matches: 4. The CDR3 spells CASSLARTGGQYF. The CDR3 coding sequence is TGTGCCAGCAGCTTAGCGCGCACAGGGGGGCAGTACTTC.

CDR3 sequence (DNA): TGCGCCAGCAGCTTTGGGGTGGCGGGGGCAAACATTCAGTACTTC. It is translated as CASSFGVAGANIQYF. The V call is TRBV5-1, the J call TRBJ2-4, with D maybe TRBD2 (7 bases). The CDR3 loop spans 15 amino acids. V shed 2 bases and J shed 6 bases, with 15 bases lying between them. CDR1 is SGHRS, CDR2 YFSETQ, per germline.

The rearrangement uses TRBV19 and TRBJ1-5, with D possibly matching TRBD1 (6 bases). The tail of the sequence fits TRBJ2-3 better, so the J call may be wrong. This CDR3 is 13 amino acids long. The V gene's germline CDR1 is LNHDA and CDR2 SQIVND (reference sequence). In DNA, the CDR3 is TGTGCCAGTAGTAGTGACAGGCTAGAACCCCAGTATTTT. As protein: CASSSDRLEPQYF.

With regard to this clone: The sample holds other DNA sequences that translate to the same CDR3. CDR3 bases: TGCGCCAGCAGGACTAGCGGGGCTAGCACAGATACGCAGTATTTT. Translation gives CASRTSGASTDTQYF. The rearrangement joins TRBV5-1 to TRBJ2-3; 11 positions match TRBD2. The length of the CDR3 is 15 residues. Germline V lookup: CDR1 SGHRS, CDR2 YFSETQ. V lost 5 bases and J lost 0; bases outside the gene matches: 2.

This chain links TRBV9 with TRBJ1-2; unclear D gene. Germline CDR1 SGDLS, CDR2 YYNGEE. Trimming left V 3 bases short and J 5 bases short, with 8 bases between. This CDR3 is 12 amino acids long. The CDR3 here is CASSETRYGYTF. As DNA, the CDR3 is TGTGCCAGCAGCGAAACAAGATATGGCTACACCTTC.

CDR3: CASSWEQGLNTEAFF. CDR3 sequence (DNA): TGTGCCAGCAGTTGGGAACAGGGGCTGAACACTGAAGCTTTCTTT. The chain employs TRBV28 and TRBJ1-1; 7 bases agree with TRBD1. Germline V gene data show CDR1 as MDHEN and CDR2 as SYDVKM. The CDR3 runs to 15 residues. The V segment lost 4 bases and the J segment 0 bases; nucleotides outside the gene matches: 5.

This clone is a singleton in its sample. The genes are TRBV11-2 and TRBJ2-7; D might be TRBD1 (6 bases). V lost 1 base, J lost 13 bases, and 20 bases lay in between. The germline V gene has CDR1 SGHAT and CDR2 FQNNGV. The CDR3 is made up of 14 amino acids. The CDR3 DNA is TGTGCCAGCAGCTTAGGGGGCCCCGGGACATCGAGCTACTTC. Protein sequence: CASSLGGPGTSSYF.

The gene calls are TRBV7-9 and TRBJ2-6; maybe TRBD1 (5 bases). Trimming pared 3 bases from V and 0 bases from J, leaving 18 bases between. The CDR3 has 19 amino acids. Looked up from germline, CDR1 is SEHNR and CDR2 is FQNEAQ (reference sequence). CDR3 bases: TGTGCCAGCAGCTTCCAGGTAGGGGCGGTTCTCTCTGGGGCCAACGTCCTGACTTTC. Translating gives CASSFQVGAVLSGANVLTF.

The genes are TRBV6-1 and TRBJ1-5; TRBD1 might be the D (6 bases). Trimming cost V 6 bases and J 0 bases, with 12 bases left between them. Germline V gene lookup returns CDR1 MNHNS and CDR2 SASEGT. The CDR3 runs 15 residues. As DNA, the CDR3 is TGTGCCAGCAGATTACTACAGGGTAGCAATCAGCCCCAGCATTTT. It translates to CASRLLQGSNQPQHF.

The rearrangement joins TRBV28 to TRBJ2-7, with 8 bases identical to TRBD1. The CDR3 sequence is 16 residues long. CDR1 is MDHEN and CDR2 is SYDVKM in the germline V gene. Trimming removed 4 bases from V and 0 bases from J; junction bases left unmatched: 8. This chain's CDR3 is CASSSIQGDSSYEQYF. In DNA form, the CDR3 reads TGTGCCAGCAGTTCCATACAGGGGGATAGCTCCTACGAGCAGTACTTC.

The V and J genes are TRBV19 and TRBJ1-3; D unresolved. Germline loops: CDR1 LNHDA, CDR2 SQIVND (reference sequence). There are 14 residues in the CDR3. With 3 bases removed from V and 4 bases from J, the gap between germline ends came to 10 bases. CDR3 bases: TGTGCCAGTAGTATCTCCGGGTGGGGAAACACCATATATTTT. Its protein is CASSISGWGNTIYF.

J is TRBJ1-3 and V is TRBV21-1; the table's D call TRBD1 went unverified against the DNA. TRBV21-1 is a documented pseudogene. There are 17 residues in the CDR3. The CDR3 protein is CASSPRKGVKSGNTIYF. In DNA form, the CDR3 reads TGTGCCAGCAGCCCACGCAAGGGGGTTAAGTCTGGAAACACCATATATTTT.

This chain links TRBV11-2 with TRBJ1-2, with D perhaps matching TRBD1 (6 bases). This CDR3 is 14 amino acids long. Germline assignment: CDR1 SGHAT and CDR2 FQNNGV. The V end was cut by 1 base, the J end by 4 bases, with 10 bases between. The CDR3 DNA follows: TGTGCCAGCAGCTTAGCGAGGGGGGGCTATGGCTACACCTTC. Translation: CASSLARGGYGYTF.

J is TRBJ1-1 and V is TRBV19; tentatively, D is TRBD1 (5 bases). Trimming left V 4 bases short and J 1 base short, with 13 bases between. This CDR3 contains 15 residues. In germline, CDR1 is LNHDA, CDR2 SQIVND (reference sequence). In nucleotides, the CDR3 is TGTGCCAGTAGTAGCCTCCGACAGACGAACACTGAAGCTTTCTTT. Its translation: CASSSLRQTNTEAFF.

The chain links TRBV29-1 to TRBJ2-7; 8 bases align to TRBD1. This CDR3 has 13 amino acids. Germline-derived CDR1 and CDR2 are SQVTM and ANQGSEA. The J segment lost 2 bases and the V segment lost 7 bases, leaving 7 bases of the junction unmatched. CDR3 bases: TGCAGCGCCCGGACAGGGCAGGCCTACGAGCAGTACTTC. This sequence encodes CSARTGQAYEQYF.

V and J are TRBV7-7 and TRBJ2-5; 10 bases line up with TRBD2. V dropped 6 bases and J dropped 6; count of bases not matched to a gene: 7. The germline gives CDR1 SSHAT, CDR2 FNYEAQ (reference sequence). The CDR3 has 14 amino acids. The CDR3 sequence: CASSSGAGGQTQYF. The CDR3 coding sequence is TGTGCCAGCAGTTCAGGAGCGGGGGGGCAGACCCAGTACTTC. The full variable domain, rest sourced from reference TRBV7-7 and TRBJ2-5, is GAGVSQSPRYKVTKRGQDVTLRCDPISSHATLYWYQQALGQGPEFLTYFNYEAQPDKSGLPSDRFSAERPEGSISTLTIQRTEQRDSAMYRCASSSGAGGQTQYFGPGTRLLVL.

The chain uses TRBV28 and TRBJ1-2, with TRBD1 matching 7 bases. Germline lookup yields CDR1 MDHEN and CDR2 SYDVKM. The CDR3 totals 14 residues. The ends lost 6 bases at V and 5 bases at J; junction bases unmatched: 9. The CDR3, as DNA: TGTGCCAGCAGGGTCGGGACAGCTGAGTATGGCTACACCTTC. Protein: CASRVGTAEYGYTF.

The gene calls are TRBV5-1 and TRBJ2-3; 8 positions match TRBD2. The V segment lost 2 bases and the J segment 2 bases; nucleotides outside the gene matches: 13. The CDR3 is 18 amino acids. Germline assignment: CDR1 SGHRS and CDR2 YFSETQ. The CDR3 sequence is CASSFSAVISGVTDTQYF. CDR3 DNA: TGCGCCAGCAGCTTTTCAGCCGTGATTAGCGGGGTCACAGATACGCAGTATTTT.

The chain employs TRBV5-4 and TRBJ1-1; a weak D match, TRBD1 (5 bases). The germline gives CDR1 SGHNT, CDR2 YYREEE (reference sequence). The CDR3 consists of 16 residues. The V and J ends lost 5 bases and 0 bases respectively, with 17 bases between them. The DNA for the CDR3 is TGTGCCAGCAGACGCCAAGGAGGGGCAATGAACACTGAAGCTTTCTTT. This sequence encodes CASRRQGGAMNTEAFF.

V gene TRBV5-4 combines with J gene TRBJ2-7, with 8 positions matching TRBD2. Per germline, CDR1 SGHNT and CDR2 YYREEE (reference sequence). CDR3 length: 17 residues. V was clipped by 4 bases and J by 2 bases; unmatched bases: 14. In DNA, the CDR3 is TGTGCCAGCAGCCGGACCCGGGGGGGAAGGGAGGCCTACGAGCAGTACTTC. Amino acid sequence: CASSRTRGGREAYEQYF.

The gene calls are TRBV7-2 and TRBJ2-1, with 7 bases identical to TRBD2. Per germline, CDR1 SGHTA and CDR2 FQGNSA. The junction had 6 bases not matched to a gene; V was cut back by 2 bases and J by 8 bases. This CDR3 has 14 amino acids. The CDR3 bases are TGTGCCAGCAGCTTACGGAGGGAGGGCCATGAGCAGTTCTTC. Translation gives CASSLRREGHEQFF.

CDR3 sequence (DNA): TGTGCCAGCAGCCGTAGCGGGGGGGCCCTGCCCTACGAGCAGTACTTC. The encoded protein is CASSRSGGALPYEQYF. This chain uses TRBV5-6 with TRBJ2-7; 11 bases fit TRBD2. The CDR3 runs to 16 residues. The trim removed 4 bases at V and 2 bases at J, leaving 8 bases unmatched. Germline-derived CDR1 and CDR2 are SGHDT and YYEEEE.

This clone came up once. CDR3 amino acids: CASSLSTGQNGRGGETQYF. The CDR3 DNA reads as TGTGCCAGCAGTTTATCTACGGGCCAGAACGGGAGGGGAGGGGAGACCCAGTACTTC. This chain links TRBV27 with TRBJ2-5; 8 bases fit TRBD2. Per germline, CDR1 MNHEY and CDR2 SMNVEV (reference sequence). The V and J ends lost 0 bases and 5 bases, in that order; junction bases with no gene match: 17. The CDR3 has 19 residues.

This CDR3 is CASSLNGGGTGELFF. The CDR3 DNA is TGCGCCAGCAGCTTGAACGGGGGAGGCACCGGGGAGCTGTTTTTT. The chain links TRBV5-1 to TRBJ2-2; possibly TRBD2 for D (6 bases). The germline gives CDR1 SGHRS, CDR2 YFSETQ. Trimming pared 1 base from V and 4 bases from J, leaving 11 bases between. The CDR3 consists of 15 residues.

The V and J genes are TRBV2 and TRBJ1-4, with 9 positions matching TRBD1. The V segment lost 2 bases and the J segment 4 bases; nucleotides outside the gene matches: 8. CDR3 length: 17 residues. Germline CDR1 SNHLY, CDR2 FYNNEI. This CDR3 reads CASSEMTGGTINEKLFF. DNA of the CDR3: TGTGCCAGCAGTGAAATGACAGGGGGGACAATTAATGAAAAACTGTTTTTT.

The chain joins TRBV19 to TRBJ2-7; 7 bases match TRBD2. This CDR3 contains 15 residues. V lost 3 bases, J lost 7 bases, and 12 bases stayed unmatched. In germline, CDR1 is LNHDA, CDR2 SQIVND (reference sequence). The CDR3 loop reads CASSIRASGSTEQYF. In nucleotides, the CDR3 is TGTGCCAGTAGTATTCGTGCTAGCGGCAGTACAGAGCAGTACTTC. Using reference TRBV19 and TRBJ2-7 for the parts outside the CDR3, the full variable domain is DGGITQSPKYLFRKEGQNVTLSCEQNLNHDAMYWYRQDPGQGLRLIYYSQIVNDFQKGDIAEGYSVSREKKESFPLTVTSAQKNPTAFYLCASSIRASGSTEQYFGPGTRLTVT.

The chain carries TRBV28 and TRBJ1-5; TRBD1 might be the D (5 bases). The CDR3 has 12 residues. Germline CDR1 MDHEN, CDR2 SYDVKM. Trimming removed 4 bases from V and 8 bases from J, with 9 bases in between. CDR3 protein: CASSSGIEPQHF. Here the CDR3 DNA reads TGTGCCAGCAGTTCAGGGATCGAGCCCCAGCATTTT.

This clone was seen more than once but under ten times. V gene TRBV10-2 combines with J gene TRBJ2-7; D is perhaps TRBD1 (5 bases). V lost 3 bases to trimming and J lost 3 bases, with 12 bases between them. CDR1 and CDR2 (germline): WSHSY, SAAADI. The CDR3 totals 14 residues. The CDR3 DNA is TGCGCCAGCAGTGATGGCAGGGCCTTCTACGAGCAGTACTTC. This gives the protein CASSDGRAFYEQYF.